The text below deals with one TCR beta chain. Antigen unknown. This entry is derived from a study of T cells in Graves' hyperthyroidism and ophthalmopathy. Overall study: At initial diagnosis, before any treatment had begun, peripheral blood was obtained.

Uncontrolled infection, other autoimmune disease, pregnancy or lactation disqualified patients from enrolment. Thyroid ultrasound and orbital computed tomography, with clinical symptoms and serum thyroxine and TRAb, informed diagnoses. The CDR3 is made up of 15 amino acids. V lost 3 bases to trimming and J lost 3 bases; unmatched junction nucleotides: 4. Germline CDR1 and CDR2: KGHDR and SFDVKD. RNA transcripts were the template for amplifying TCR beta CDR3 regions. The HTBI primer set served for first-round RT-PCR of the TCR CDR3. TCRdb reanalysed the multiplex PCR reads using MiXCR and keeps one entry per CDR3 protein. The profile shows 550,000 to 700,000 distinct CDR3 sequences, roughly 14% of them singletons. Findings and limits, study-wide: A model using 13 V-J features told ophthalmopathy apart from stable hyperthyroidism.

The rearrangement joins TRBV24-1 to TRBJ2-4, with 7 positions matching TRBD1. The material sequenced was blood. The sequence was obtained from a woman in her 40s with Graves' ophthalmopathy. The CDR3 loop reads CATSDRQGGKNIQYF. DNA for the CDR3: TGTGCCACCAGTGATAGACAGGGCGGCAAAAACATTCAGTACTTC.